This T cell receptor beta chain emerged from a study of blood T cells in healthy people across ages. Turning to the study itself: Template-switching capture recovered about one barcoded beta molecule per two T cells.

Extraction yielded at least 5 micrograms of total RNA per sample. On this clonotype itself: As yet, its antigen is unknown.

The use of a sample-barcoded 5' primer and a J-beta primer mix characterized a second PCR of about 7 to 12 cycles. Each cDNA was tagged by a template-switch adaptor containing 12 random nucleotides. MiXCR, applied by TCRdb to the 5' RACE reads, yields one record per CDR3 protein. The table records approximately 1.5 million distinct CDR3 sequences, 35% to 45% of them present only once. Study conclusions and caveats: No conclusive comparison of naive versus antigen-experienced cells was possible with unsorted PBMCs.

Germline values: CDR1 SGHAT, CDR2 FQNNGV. Losses at the gene ends were 3 bases for V and 3 bases for J; bases not matched to a gene: 8. The CDR3 spans 16 residues. The receptor comes from a woman aged 18-29 years in good health. The rearrangement joins TRBV11-2 to TRBJ2-1; 7 bases map to TRBD2. Sequences were obtained from blood. CDR3 sequence: CASSLHAGTNYNEQFF. DNA for the CDR3: TGTGCCAGCAGCTTGCATGCCGGGACTAACTACAATGAGCAGTTCTTC.